The 13 T cell receptor beta chains presented below share a single source sample, sequenced in a study of cytomegalovirus exposure and HLA in healthy donors. Both 60 Vbeta primers and 13 Jbeta primers went into the PCR. Assay used: immunoSEQ multiplex PCR; TCRdb lists only in-frame clones, some missing. The table lists approximately 150,000 clones, more than 60% of them singletons. Sequencing input: PBMCs. Source of these receptors: a male donor in good health and CMV-seronegative.

This chain connects TRBV7-9 to TRBJ2-7; D possibly corresponds to TRBD1 (5 bases). Per the germline V gene, CDR1 is SEHNR and CDR2 is FQNEAQ (reference sequence). The CDR3 sequence is 12 residues long. Trimming took 3 bases from V and 2 from J, leaving 5 bases between them. DNA for the CDR3: TGTGCCAGCAGCTTGGACACCTACGAGCAGTACTTC. This gives the protein CASSLDTYEQYF.

This clone came up a few times. The chain has TRBV29-1 and TRBJ1-4; TRBD1 matches 10 bases. The CDR3 has 12 amino acids. CDR1 is SQVTM and CDR2 is ANQGSEA in the germline V gene. V shed 6 bases and J 12 bases; nucleotides not matched to a gene: 7. Here the CDR3 reads CSVARQGAELFF. The CDR3 region has the DNA TGCAGCGTGGCTAGACAGGGGGCAGAACTGTTTTTT.

This clone was seen a few times. The chain combines TRBV7-2 with TRBJ2-1; a weak D match, TRBD2 (6 bases). Per germline, CDR1 SGHTA and CDR2 FQGNSA. The CDR3 consists of 14 residues. Trimming stripped 1 base from V and 7 bases from J, with 11 bases between. Written as DNA, the CDR3 is TGTGCCAGCAGCTTAGTACAGGAGGGTAATGAGCAGTTCTTC. Protein sequence: CASSLVQEGNEQFF.

This clone was counted a single time. The chain is built from TRBV5-4 and TRBJ2-1; 12 positions agree with TRBD2. Germline V gene data show CDR1 as SGHNT and CDR2 as YYREEE (reference sequence). After removal of 4 bases from V and 2 bases from J, the junction contained 10 bases not matched to a gene. CDR3 length: 18 amino acids. CDR3 region: CASSPSSGGALTYNEQFF. CDR3 bases: TGTGCCAGCAGCCCCTCTAGCGGGGGGGCTCTTACCTACAATGAGCAGTTCTTC. Complete variable domain (other parts from reference TRBV5-4 and TRBJ2-1): ETGVTQSPTHLIKTRGQQVTLRCSSQSGHNTVSWYQQALGQGPQFIFQYYREEENGRGNFPPRFSGLQFPNYSSELNVNALELDDSALYLCASSPSSGGALTYNEQFFGPGTRLTVL.

This clone has a handful of counts. The chain employs TRBV5-1 and TRBJ1-4; perhaps TRBD1 as D (5 bases). Trimming removed 6 bases from V and 4 bases from J, with 16 bases in between. This CDR3 is 15 amino acids long. Germline CDR1 is SGHRS and CDR2 is YFSETQ. DNA of the CDR3: TGCGCCAGCAACCGTGGGGGGAGTGATAATGAAAAACTGTTTTTT. Its protein product is CASNRGGSDNEKLFF.

The rearrangement joins TRBV30 to TRBJ2-7; the match to TRBD1 covers 8 bases. CDR1 and CDR2 (germline): GTSNPN, SVGIG (reference sequence). This CDR3 region has 15 residues. Trimming cost V 3 bases and J 0 bases; bases outside gene matches: 7. The CDR3, as DNA: TGTGCCTGGAGAGGACAGGGAAGGGGCTCCTACGAGCAGTACTTC. Translated: CAWRGQGRGSYEQYF.

This chain uses TRBV29-1 with TRBJ1-2, with TRBD1 matching 8 bases. J gave up 8 bases and V 7 bases, and 6 bases lay outside the gene matches. Germline V gene sequence: CDR1 SQVTM, CDR2 ANQGSEA. The CDR3 totals 11 residues. The CDR3 here is CSALRDRGYTF. In DNA, the CDR3 is TGCAGCGCCCTCCGGGACAGGGGCTACACCTTC.

The chain has TRBV5-5 and TRBJ1-5, with 8 nucleotides matching TRBD1. The junction had 4 bases not matched to a gene; V was cut back by 3 bases and J by 2 bases. CDR1 SGHKS and CDR2 YYEKEE come from the germline V gene (reference sequence). The CDR3 is 15 residues long. Here the CDR3 reads CASSSGGLGNQPQHF. The CDR3 nucleotides are TGTGCCAGCAGCTCAGGGGGCTTGGGCAATCAGCCCCAGCATTTT.

CDR3 coding DNA: TGTGCCAGTAGTATTGCGAGGGAACAGGGTTCGAACACTGAAGCTTTCTTT. It is translated as CASSIAREQGSNTEAFF. The chain employs TRBV19 and TRBJ1-1; maybe TRBD1 (6 bases). The CDR3 has 17 amino acids. Germline V gene sequence: CDR1 LNHDA, CDR2 SQIVND (reference sequence). Trimming stripped 3 bases from V and 1 base from J, with 18 bases between.

The rearrangement joins TRBV4-3 to TRBJ1-4, with TRBD1 matching over 12 bases. Germline-derived CDR1 and CDR2 are LGHNA and YSLEER. Losses at the gene ends were 0 bases for V and 4 bases for J; bases not matched to a gene: 12. The length of the CDR3 is 20 residues. CDR3 in amino acids: CASSQDLGTGGSGVNEKLFF. As DNA, the CDR3 is TGCGCCAGCAGCCAAGATCTCGGGACAGGGGGCTCTGGGGTTAATGAAAAACTGTTTTTT.

CDR3 nucleotide sequence: TGTGCCAGCCGCGAGCAGTACTTC. It is translated as CASREQYF. This rearrangement joins TRBV9 to TRBJ2-7; no definite D call. This CDR3 has 8 amino acids. V shed 7 bases and J shed 6 bases, with 2 bases lying between them. Germline-derived CDR1 and CDR2 are SGDLS and YYNGEE.

This clone showed up just a few times. The J gene is TRBJ2-7, the V gene TRBV11-2; 10 bases are a match to TRBD2. V gave up 0 bases and J gave up 4 bases; unmatched junction bases: 15. CDR1 and CDR2 from the germline V gene are SGHAT and FQNNGV. The CDR3 runs 19 residues. The CDR3 nucleotides read TGTGCCAGCAGCTTAGATTTGTCTGGTCCTAGCGGGGGCTCGTACGAGCAGTACTTC. Residues: CASSLDLSGPSGGSYEQYF. Using reference TRBV11-2 and TRBJ2-7 for the parts outside the CDR3, the full variable domain is EAGVAQSPRYKIIEKRQSVAFWCNPISGHATLYWYQQILGQGPKLLIQFQNNGVVDDSQLPKDRFSAERLKGVDSTLKIQPAKLEDSAVYLCASSLDLSGPSGGSYEQYFGPGTRLTVT.

This clone was picked up a small number of times. This chain connects TRBV10-3 to TRBJ2-3; TRBD1 matches 9 bases. V lost 5 bases, J lost 3 bases, and 6 bases stayed unmatched. Germline values: CDR1 ENHRY, CDR2 SYGVKD. The CDR3 runs 15 residues. The CDR3, as DNA: TGTGCCATCAGTAACGACAGGGGGTTGACAGATACGCAGTATTTT. Translation gives CAISNDRGLTDTQYF.